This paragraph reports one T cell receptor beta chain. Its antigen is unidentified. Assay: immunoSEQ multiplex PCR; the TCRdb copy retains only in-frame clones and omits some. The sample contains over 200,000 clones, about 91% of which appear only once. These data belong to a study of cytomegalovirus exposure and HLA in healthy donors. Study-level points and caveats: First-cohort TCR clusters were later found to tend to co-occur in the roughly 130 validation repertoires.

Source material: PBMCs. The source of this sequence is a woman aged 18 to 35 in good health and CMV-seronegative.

CDR3 sequence (DNA): TGTGCCAGCAGTTTCACGGGAGGGCCTAACTACGAGCAGTACTTC. It yields the protein CASSFTGGPNYEQYF. J is TRBJ2-7 and V is TRBV27; 8 bases map to TRBD2. Per germline, CDR1 MNHEY and CDR2 SMNVEV (reference sequence). This CDR3 comprises 15 residues. The ends lost 3 bases at V and 3 bases at J; junction bases unmatched: 7.